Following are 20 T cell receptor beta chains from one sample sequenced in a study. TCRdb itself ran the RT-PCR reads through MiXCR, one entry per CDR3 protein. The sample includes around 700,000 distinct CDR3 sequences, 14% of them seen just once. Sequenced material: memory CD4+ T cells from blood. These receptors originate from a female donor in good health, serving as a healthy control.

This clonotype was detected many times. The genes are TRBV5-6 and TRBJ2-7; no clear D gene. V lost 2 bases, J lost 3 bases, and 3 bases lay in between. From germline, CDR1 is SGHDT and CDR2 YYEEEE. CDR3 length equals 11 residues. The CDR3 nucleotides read TGTGCCAGCAGCTTTCACTACGAGCAGTACTTC. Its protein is CASSFHYEQYF.

As DNA, the CDR3 is TGTGCCAGCAGCTTAACAGGGATGTCATCCTACGAGCAGTACTTC. This gives the protein CASSLTGMSSYEQYF. The rearrangement joins TRBV7-2 to TRBJ2-7, with D possibly TRBD1 on 6 matching bases. Germline CDR1 and CDR2: SGHTA and FQGNSA. V was trimmed by 2 bases and J by 1 base, leaving 12 bases between them. The length of the CDR3 is 15 residues. Using reference TRBV7-2 and TRBJ2-7 for the parts outside the CDR3, the full variable domain is GAGVSQSPSNKVTEKGKDVELRCDPISGHTALYWYRQSLGQGLEFLIYFQGNSAPDKSGLPSDRFSAERTGGSVSTLTIQRTQQEDSAVYLCASSLTGMSSYEQYFGPGTRLTVT.

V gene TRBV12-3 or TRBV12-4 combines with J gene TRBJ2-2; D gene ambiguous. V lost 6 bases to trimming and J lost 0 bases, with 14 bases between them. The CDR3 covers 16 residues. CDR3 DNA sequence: TGTGCCAGCAGCAGAGACCCTGGGGCGAACACCGGGGAGCTGTTTTTT. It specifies CASSRDPGANTGELFF.

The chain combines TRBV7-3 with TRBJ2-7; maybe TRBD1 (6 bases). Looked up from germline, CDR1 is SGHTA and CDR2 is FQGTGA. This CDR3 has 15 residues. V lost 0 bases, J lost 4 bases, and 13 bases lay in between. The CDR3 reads CASSLTSQGEYEQYF. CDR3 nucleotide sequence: TGTGCCAGCAGCTTAACGTCACAGGGAGAATACGAGCAGTACTTC.

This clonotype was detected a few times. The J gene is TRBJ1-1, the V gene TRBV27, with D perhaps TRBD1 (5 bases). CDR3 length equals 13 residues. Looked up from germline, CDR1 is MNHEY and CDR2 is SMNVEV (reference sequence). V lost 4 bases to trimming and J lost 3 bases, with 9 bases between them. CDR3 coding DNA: TGTGCCAGCAGTTCATACAGGTACACTGAAGCTTTCTTT. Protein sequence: CASSSYRYTEAFF.

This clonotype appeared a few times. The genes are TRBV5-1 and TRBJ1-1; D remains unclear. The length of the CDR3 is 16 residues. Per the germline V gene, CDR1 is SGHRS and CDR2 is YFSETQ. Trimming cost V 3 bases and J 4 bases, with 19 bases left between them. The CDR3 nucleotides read TGCGCCAGCAGCTCAGGCCCCGTAGGGATGGGCACTGAAGCTTTCTTT. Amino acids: CASSSGPVGMGTEAFF.

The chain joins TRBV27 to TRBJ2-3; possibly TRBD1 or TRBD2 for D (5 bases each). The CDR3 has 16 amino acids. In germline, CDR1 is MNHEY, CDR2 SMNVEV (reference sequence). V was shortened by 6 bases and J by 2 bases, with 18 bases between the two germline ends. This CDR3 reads CASRLHRTYDTDTQYF. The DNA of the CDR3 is TGTGCCAGCAGACTTCACAGGACTTATGACACAGATACGCAGTATTTT.

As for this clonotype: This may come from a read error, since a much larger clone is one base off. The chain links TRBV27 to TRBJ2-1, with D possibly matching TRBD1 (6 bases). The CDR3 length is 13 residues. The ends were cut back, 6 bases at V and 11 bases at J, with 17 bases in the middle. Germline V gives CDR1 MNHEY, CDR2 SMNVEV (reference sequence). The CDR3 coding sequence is TGTGCCAGCAGAACCAACAGGGACGATAAGCAGTTCTTC. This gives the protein CASRTNRDDKQFF.

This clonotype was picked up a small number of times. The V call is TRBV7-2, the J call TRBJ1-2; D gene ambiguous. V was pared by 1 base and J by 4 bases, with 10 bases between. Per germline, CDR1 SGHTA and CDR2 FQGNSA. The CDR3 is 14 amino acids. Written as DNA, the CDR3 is TGTGCCAGCAGCTTAGGGTGGGTTCTCTATGGCTACACCTTC. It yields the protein CASSLGWVLYGYTF. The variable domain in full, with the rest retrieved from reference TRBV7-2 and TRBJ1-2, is GAGVSQSPSNKVTEKGKDVELRCDPISGHTALYWYRQSLGQGLEFLIYFQGNSAPDKSGLPSDRFSAERTGGSVSTLTIQRTQQEDSAVYLCASSLGWVLYGYTFGSGTRLTVV.

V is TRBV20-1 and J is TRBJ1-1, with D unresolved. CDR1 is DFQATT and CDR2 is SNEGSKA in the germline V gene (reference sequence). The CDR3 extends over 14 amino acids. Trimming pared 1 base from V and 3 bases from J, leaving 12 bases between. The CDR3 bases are TGCAGTGCTAGAGGTGCAACGCATTACACTGAAGCTTTCTTT. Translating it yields CSARGATHYTEAFF.

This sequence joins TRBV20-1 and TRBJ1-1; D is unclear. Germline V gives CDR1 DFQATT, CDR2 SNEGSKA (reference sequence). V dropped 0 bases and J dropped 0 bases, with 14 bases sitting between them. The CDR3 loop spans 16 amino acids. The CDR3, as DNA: TGCAGTGCTAGAGATCCCCGGTTAGGGATGAACACTGAAGCTTTCTTT. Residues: CSARDPRLGMNTEAFF.

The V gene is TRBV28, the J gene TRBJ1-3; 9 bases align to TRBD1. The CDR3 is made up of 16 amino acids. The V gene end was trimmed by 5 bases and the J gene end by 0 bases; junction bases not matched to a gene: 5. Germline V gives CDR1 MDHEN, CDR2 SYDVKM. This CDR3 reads CASSTQGQGSGNTIYF. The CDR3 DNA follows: TGTGCCAGCAGTACCCAGGGACAGGGCTCTGGAAACACCATATATTTT.

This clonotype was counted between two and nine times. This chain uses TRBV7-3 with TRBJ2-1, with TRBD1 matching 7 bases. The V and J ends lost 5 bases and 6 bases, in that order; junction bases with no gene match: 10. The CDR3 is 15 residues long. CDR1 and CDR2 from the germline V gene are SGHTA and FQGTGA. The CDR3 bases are TGTGCCAGCAGCCCCAGACAGGGTTCCGGCAATGAGCAGTTCTTC. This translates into CASSPRQGSGNEQFF. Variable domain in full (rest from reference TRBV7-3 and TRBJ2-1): GAGVSQTPSNKVTEKGKYVELRCDPISGHTALYWYRQSLGQGPEFLIYFQGTGAADDSGLPNDRFFAVRPEGSVSTLKIQRTERGDSAVYLCASSPRQGSGNEQFFGPGTRLTVL.

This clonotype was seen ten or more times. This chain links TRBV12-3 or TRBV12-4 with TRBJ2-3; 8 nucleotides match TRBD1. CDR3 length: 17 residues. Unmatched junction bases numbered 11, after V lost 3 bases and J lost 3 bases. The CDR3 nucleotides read TGTGCCAGCAGTTTTGGGCAGGGGGCTATAGGAACAGATACGCAGTATTTT. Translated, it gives CASSFGQGAIGTDTQYF.

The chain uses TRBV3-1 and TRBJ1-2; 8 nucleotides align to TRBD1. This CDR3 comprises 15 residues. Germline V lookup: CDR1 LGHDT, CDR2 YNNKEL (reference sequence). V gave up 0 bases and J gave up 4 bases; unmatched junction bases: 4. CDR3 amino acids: CASSQEAGGVYGYTF. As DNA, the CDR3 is TGTGCCAGCAGCCAAGAGGCAGGGGGCGTCTATGGCTACACCTTC.

In nucleotides, the CDR3 is TGTGCCAGCTCACCACCAGATGCAGGGTATGGCTACACCTTC. Its translation is CASSPPDAGYGYTF. The chain joins TRBV18 to TRBJ1-2, with D perhaps matching TRBD1 (5 bases). The CDR3 loop spans 14 amino acids. The V gene lost 0 bases and the J gene lost 5 bases, with 10 bases spanning the gap. Per germline, CDR1 KGHSH and CDR2 LQKENI.

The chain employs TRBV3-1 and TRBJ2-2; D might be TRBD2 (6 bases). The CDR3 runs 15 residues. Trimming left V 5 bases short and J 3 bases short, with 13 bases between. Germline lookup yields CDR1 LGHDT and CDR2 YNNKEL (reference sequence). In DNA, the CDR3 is TGTGCCAGCAGCTGGGACTTGGGGGACACCGGGGAGCTGTTTTTT. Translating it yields CASSWDLGDTGELFF.

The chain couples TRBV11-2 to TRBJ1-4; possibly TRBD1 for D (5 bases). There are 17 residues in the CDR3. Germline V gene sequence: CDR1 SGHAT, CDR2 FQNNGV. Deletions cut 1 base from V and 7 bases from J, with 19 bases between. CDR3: CASSLGALGGTAEKLFF. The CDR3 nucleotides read TGTGCCAGCAGCTTAGGGGCGCTCGGGGGTACAGCTGAAAAACTGTTTTTT.

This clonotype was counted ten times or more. CDR3 sequence (DNA): TGTGCCAGCAGTGACTCGTTTCGAGCGGGAGGCTACAATGAGCAGTTCTTC. As protein: CASSDSFRAGGYNEQFF. This sequence joins TRBV6-4 and TRBJ2-1; 9 bases align to TRBD2. CDR1 is MRHNA and CDR2 is SNTAGT in the germline V gene. The CDR3 spans 17 residues. Trimming took 0 bases from V and 3 from J; bases not matched to a gene: 6.

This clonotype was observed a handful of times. CDR3 coding DNA: TGTGCCAGCAGCCCCCCAGGGGGCAGAGATACGCAGTATTTT. Encoded protein: CASSPPGGRDTQYF. The chain recombines TRBV9 with TRBJ2-3, with 8 bases identical to TRBD1. This CDR3 spans 14 amino acids. J lost 5 bases, V lost 4 bases, and 6 bases had no gene match. In germline, CDR1 is SGDLS, CDR2 YYNGEE.